This passage covers 25 T cell receptor beta chains from one sample sequenced in a study of chemoradiotherapy in HPV16-positive cancers. Measured with immunoSEQ multiplex PCR; TCRdb has only the in-frame clones, and not every one. The top ten clones hold approximately 8% of a sample with roughly 1,600 clones, just under 75% of them seen once. Sequencing used tumor tissue, obtained from a patient who underwent chemoradiotherapy. Every receptor here comes from a human donor with HPV-associated anogenital cancer.

V usage is TRBV18 and J usage is TRBJ1-2; D gene unclear. The V end lost 5 bases, the J end lost 0 bases, and 10 bases lay between the germline ends. The CDR3 has 14 residues. The germline CDR1 and CDR2 sequences are KGHSH and LQKENI. The CDR3 DNA reads as TGTGCCAGCTCATCCGGCGGAACTAACTATGGCTACACCTTC. Its protein is CASSSGGTNYGYTF.

V usage is TRBV12-2 and J usage is TRBJ2-2; the D call of TRBD2 is as the table states it, not checked on the DNA. TRBV12-2 is tagged as a pseudogene. The CDR3 covers 15 residues. CDR3 sequence reads: CASRLLGGIRGELFF. CDR3 nucleotides: TGTGCAAGTCGCTTACTGGGGGGTATCCGCGGGGAGCTGTTTTTT.

Only a few counts were recorded for this clone. The chain uses TRBV9 and TRBJ1-5; a possible D gene is TRBD1 (5 bases). The CDR3 covers 14 residues. V lost 3 bases to trimming and J lost 4 bases, with 11 bases between them. Looked up from germline, CDR1 is SGDLS and CDR2 is YYNGEE. The chain's CDR3 is CASSGSGANQPQHF. CDR3 bases: TGTGCCAGCAGCGGTTCCGGGGCGAATCAGCCCCAGCATTTT.

The chain combines TRBV6-1 with TRBJ1-5; 9 nucleotides line up with TRBD1. Germline loops: CDR1 MNHNS, CDR2 SASEGT. Losses at the gene ends were 5 bases for V and 4 bases for J; bases not matched to a gene: 6. The CDR3 length is 15 residues. CDR3: CASSTRGQGNQPQHF. Written as DNA, the CDR3 is TGTGCCAGCAGTACCCGGGGACAGGGTAATCAGCCCCAGCATTTT.

V usage is TRBV28 and J usage is TRBJ1-5, with TRBD1 as a possible D gene (5 bases). CDR1 and CDR2 from the germline V gene are MDHEN and SYDVKM. CDR3 length equals 12 residues. Here the CDR3 reads CVTETQNQPQHF. CDR3 DNA: TGTGTGACAGAGACACAAAATCAGCCCCAGCATTTT.

The V gene is TRBV29-1, the J gene TRBJ2-5; D is uncertain. Germline lookup yields CDR1 SQVTM and CDR2 ANQGSEA. This CDR3 spans 12 amino acids. V lost 6 bases and J 2 bases, leaving 10 bases between the germline ends. Here the CDR3 reads CSVSPRQETQYF. The DNA for the CDR3 is TGCAGCGTGAGCCCTCGACAAGAGACCCAGTACTTC.

The V gene is TRBV9, the J gene TRBJ2-5, with TRBD2 matching 13 bases. The CDR3 runs to 17 residues. Germline V gives CDR1 SGDLS, CDR2 YYNGEE. V trimming: 3 bases; J trimming: 4 bases; junction bases outside the gene matches: 9. CDR3 in DNA: TGTGCCAGCAGCGCGAGGGGCGGGACTAGCGGGGCAGAGACCCAGTACTTC. Its translation: CASSARGGTSGAETQYF.

This chain links TRBV6-5 with TRBJ1-6, with D possibly being TRBD1 (6 bases). Germline CDR1 and CDR2: MNHEY and SVGAGI. CDR3 length: 15 amino acids. The V end was cut by 2 bases, the J end by 9 bases, with 14 bases between. The DNA of the CDR3 is TGTGCCAGCAGTTACGTCGGGGGCTATCTTTCACCCCTCCACTTT. Encoded protein: CASSYVGGYLSPLHF.

V usage is TRBV10-3 and J usage is TRBJ2-1; 14 bases line up with TRBD2. Germline V gene sequence: CDR1 ENHRY, CDR2 SYGVKD. The CDR3 has 15 residues. Trimming at V came to 2 bases and at J to 8 bases, leaving 2 bases not matched to a gene. The CDR3 DNA is TGTGCCATCAGTGAGGGACTAGCGGGGGGATATGAGCAGTTCTTC. It translates to CAISEGLAGGYEQFF.

V gene TRBV9 combines with J gene TRBJ2-5; 10 bases align to TRBD2. The J call may be in error: the DNA end matches TRBJ2-7 better. The CDR3 runs 14 residues. In germline, CDR1 is SGDLS, CDR2 YYNGEE. The CDR3 protein is CASSASSGSYEQYF. CDR3 in DNA: TGTGCCAGCAGCGCCTCTAGCGGGAGCTACGAGCAGTACTTC.

The gene calls are TRBV5-4 and TRBJ2-3; the D gene is possibly TRBD1 (5 bases). Germline V lookup: CDR1 SGHNT, CDR2 YYREEE (reference sequence). Trimming took off 4 bases at V and 3 bases at J, with 18 bases between the two ends. The CDR3 covers 16 residues. The CDR3, as DNA: TGTGCCAGCAGCCCGGAATTGGGTAGGGGTACAGATACGCAGTATTTT. Protein sequence: CASSPELGRGTDTQYF.

The chain is built from TRBV10-3 and TRBJ1-2; 8 nucleotides line up with TRBD1. Germline V gene data show CDR1 as ENHRY and CDR2 as SYGVKD. There are 14 residues in the CDR3. J gave up 10 bases and V 2 bases, and 9 bases lay outside the gene matches. The CDR3 here is CAISEDRGLSVYTF. The CDR3 DNA reads TGTGCCATCAGTGAGGACAGGGGATTAAGTGTCTACACCTTC.

V is TRBV12-1 and J is TRBJ1-5. TRBV12-1 counts as a pseudogene. This CDR3 is 16 amino acids long. The CDR3, as DNA: TGTGCCAGCAGCTTACCGCCGACCGTCGCAAATCAGCCCCAGCATTTT. Its translation is CASSLPPTVANQPQHF.

V gene TRBV9 combines with J gene TRBJ2-5; D unclear. Trimming cost V 0 bases and J 4 bases, with 19 bases left between them. CDR1 and CDR2 from the germline V gene are SGDLS and YYNGEE. This CDR3 spans 17 amino acids. In nucleotides, the CDR3 is TGTGCCAGCAGCGTAGAAGGCCGACCGGGCGTAGGAGAGACCCAGTACTTC. It encodes CASSVEGRPGVGETQYF.

This clone was counted only a few times. This chain uses TRBV4-2 with TRBJ2-7, with D hard to call. V lost 4 bases to trimming and J lost 3 bases, with 13 bases between them. The length of the CDR3 is 14 residues. Germline CDR1 is LGHNA and CDR2 is YNFKEQ. CDR3 sequence (DNA): TGTGCCAGCAGCCCACTAATTGGGCGCTACGAGCAGTACTTC. The encoded protein is CASSPLIGRYEQYF.

The V gene is TRBV18, the J gene TRBJ1-1; 8 positions match TRBD1. The V gene end was trimmed by 5 bases and the J gene end by 5 bases; junction bases not matched to a gene: 4. The CDR3 has 13 amino acids. Looked up from germline, CDR1 is KGHSH and CDR2 is LQKENI. The CDR3 is CASSVNRGTEAFF. CDR3 DNA: TGTGCCAGCTCAGTCAACAGGGGGACTGAAGCTTTCTTT.

The chain has TRBV30 and TRBJ1-2; tentative D call: TRBD1 (5 bases). This CDR3 contains 15 residues. The V end lost 1 base, the J end lost 3 bases, and 15 bases lay between the germline ends. Germline lookup yields CDR1 GTSNPN and CDR2 SVGIG (reference sequence). The chain's CDR3 is CAWSGLGEIDYGYTF. The CDR3 DNA reads TGTGCCTGGAGTGGGTTAGGGGAGATTGACTATGGCTACACCTTC.

The gene calls are TRBV5-6 and TRBJ2-6, with D uncertain. The germline gives CDR1 SGHDT, CDR2 YYEEEE. The V gene lost 6 bases and the J gene lost 5 bases, with 9 bases spanning the gap. This CDR3 has 13 amino acids. The CDR3 loop is CASTNSWANVLTF. The CDR3, as DNA: TGTGCCAGCACCAATTCTTGGGCCAACGTCCTGACTTTC.

The chain recombines TRBV2 with TRBJ2-7; D unresolved. Germline values: CDR1 SNHLY, CDR2 FYNNEI. There are 13 residues in the CDR3. Trimming pared 7 bases from V and 7 bases from J, leaving 17 bases between. CDR3 residues: CASKVLLIEEQYF. The CDR3, as DNA: TGTGCCAGCAAAGTCCTGTTGATTGAAGAGCAGTACTTC. Variable domain in full (rest from reference TRBV2 and TRBJ2-7): EPEVTQTPSHQVTQMGQEVILRCVPISNHLYFYWYRQILGQKVEFLVSFYNNEISEKSEIFDDQFSVERPDGSNFTLKIRSTKLEDSAMYFCASKVLLIEEQYFGPGTRLTVT.

This clone was seen a handful of times. The rearrangement links TRBV9 to TRBJ2-7, with TRBD2 matching 10 bases. CDR1 and CDR2 (germline): SGDLS, YYNGEE. There are 14 residues in the CDR3. J was trimmed by 3 bases and V by 3 bases; bases with no gene match: 3. The CDR3 coding sequence is TGTGCCAGCAGCGCCTCTAGCGGGAGCTACGAGCAGTACTTC. Its protein is CASSASSGSYEQYF. The whole variable domain, remainder taken from reference TRBV9 and TRBJ2-7, is DSGVTQTPKHLITATGQRVTLRCSPRSGDLSVYWYQQSLDQGLQFLIQYYNGEERAKGNILERFSAQQFPDLHSELNLSSLELGDSALYFCASSASSGSYEQYFGPGTRLTVT.

The chain carries TRBV28 and TRBJ2-3, with a possible D match to TRBD1 (6 bases). From germline, CDR1 is MDHEN and CDR2 SYDVKM. CDR3 length: 13 residues. V was clipped by 5 bases and J by 4 bases, with 10 bases between them. The CDR3 reads CASSAQGPDTQYF. The CDR3 coding sequence is TGTGCCAGCAGTGCACAGGGACCAGATACGCAGTATTTT.

The J gene is TRBJ2-2, the V gene TRBV13; tentatively, D is TRBD2 (6 bases). CDR1 PRHDT and CDR2 FYEKMQ come from the germline V gene (reference sequence). The CDR3 loop spans 18 amino acids. Between the trimmed V and J ends, which lost 0 bases and 9 bases, there was a span of 23 bases. CDR3 DNA: TGTGCCAGCAGCTTAGGCCGGGGGACCCAAGGAAGTTTGAGGGAGCTGTTTTTT. This gives the protein CASSLGRGTQGSLRELFF.

The V gene is TRBV9, the J gene TRBJ1-5; D is uncertain. CDR1 SGDLS and CDR2 YYNGEE come from the germline V gene. The CDR3 runs to 15 residues. V was shortened by 4 bases and J by 0 bases, with 11 bases between the two germline ends. The CDR3 DNA is TGTGCCAGCAGCCCAGAAGACACTAGCAATCAGCCCCAGCATTTT. Amino acid sequence: CASSPEDTSNQPQHF.

The rearrangement links TRBV15 to TRBJ2-7; D gene uncertain. Trimming removed 0 bases at V and 2 bases at J, with 17 bases between. Per germline, CDR1 LNHNV and CDR2 YYDKDF (reference sequence). The CDR3 sequence is 17 residues long. The CDR3 DNA sequence: TGTGCCACCAGCAGAGATGTTAAACGGCTCAGACCCTACGAGCAGTACTTC. Translation gives CATSRDVKRLRPYEQYF.

The V gene is TRBV9, the J gene TRBJ1-1, with a possible D match to TRBD1 (6 bases). Deletions cut 3 bases from V and 1 base from J, with 16 bases between. Germline-derived CDR1 and CDR2 are SGDLS and YYNGEE. The CDR3 spans 16 residues. DNA for the CDR3: TGTGCCAGCAGCGGCCACAGGGACGGAAGGAACACTGAAGCTTTCTTT. Translation gives CASSGHRDGRNTEAFF.